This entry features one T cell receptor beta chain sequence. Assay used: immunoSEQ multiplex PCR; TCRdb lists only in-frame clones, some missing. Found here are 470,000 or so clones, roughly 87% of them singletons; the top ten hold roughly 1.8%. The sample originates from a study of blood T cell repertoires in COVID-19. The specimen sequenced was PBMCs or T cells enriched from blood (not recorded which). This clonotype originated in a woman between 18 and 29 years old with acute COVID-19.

As DNA, the CDR3 is TGCAGCGTTCCCCTGGAGGAGCGCGCTTACACAGATACGCAGTATTTT. Its translation is CSVPLEERAYTDTQYF. The chain employs TRBV29-1 and TRBJ2-3; D is possibly TRBD2 (5 bases). The CDR3 totals 16 residues. V lost 5 bases and J lost 2, with 20 bases in between. CDR1 is SQVTM and CDR2 is ANQGSEA in the germline V gene.